The clone carrying this T cell receptor beta chain was recorded once. What it binds is unknown. Using unique molecular identifiers, the investigators prepared the TCRbeta library. Each CDR3 protein is one row after TCRdb ran MiXCR on the PCR reads. The sample shows approximately 1,000,000 distinct CDR3 sequences, around 30% of them seen only once. The source of the sample is a study of T-cell reconstitution after alpha-beta-depleted transplantation in children. The V segment lost 4 bases and the J segment 2 bases; nucleotides outside the gene matches: 10. This CDR3 comprises 15 residues. Germline-derived CDR1 and CDR2 are DFQATT and SNEGSKA (reference sequence). Broader study findings: Roughly two months post-transplant, alpha-beta T cells reportedly originated from several hundred graft clones that had expanded. TCRbeta diversity was high at day 60 in some patients (a result of surviving recipient T cells and thymic progenitors). T-cell numbers and diversity, one year after transplant, stemmed largely from T cells that were newly produced.

The chain carries TRBV20-1 and TRBJ1-1, with 7 bases identical to TRBD1. The source is a boy younger than two who had a stem cell transplant for SCID, so the T cells may come from the graft donor. The source material was PBMCs, mostly from graft donor cells, sampled 360 days after TCRalphabeta/CD19-depleted stem cell transplant. Here the CDR3 DNA reads TGCAGTGCTACAGTGGGGACAGTTAGTAACACTGAAGCTTTCTTT. This encodes CSATVGTVSNTEAFF.